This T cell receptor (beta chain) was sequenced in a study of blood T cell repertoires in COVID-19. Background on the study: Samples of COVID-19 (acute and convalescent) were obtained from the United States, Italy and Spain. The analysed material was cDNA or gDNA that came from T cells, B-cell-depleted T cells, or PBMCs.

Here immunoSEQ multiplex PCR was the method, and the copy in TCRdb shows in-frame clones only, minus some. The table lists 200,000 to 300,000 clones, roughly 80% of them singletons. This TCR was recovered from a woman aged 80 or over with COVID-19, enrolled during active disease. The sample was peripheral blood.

CDR3 in amino acids: CASRSGQGAGGYTF. CDR3 sequence (DNA): TGTGCCAGCAGATCTGGACAGGGGGCGGGTGGCTACACCTTC. The rearrangement links TRBV28 to TRBJ1-2; 11 bases agree with TRBD1. Trimming removed 6 bases from V and 7 bases from J; junction bases left unmatched: 7. CDR1 is MDHEN and CDR2 is SYDVKM in the germline V gene. This CDR3 contains 14 residues.